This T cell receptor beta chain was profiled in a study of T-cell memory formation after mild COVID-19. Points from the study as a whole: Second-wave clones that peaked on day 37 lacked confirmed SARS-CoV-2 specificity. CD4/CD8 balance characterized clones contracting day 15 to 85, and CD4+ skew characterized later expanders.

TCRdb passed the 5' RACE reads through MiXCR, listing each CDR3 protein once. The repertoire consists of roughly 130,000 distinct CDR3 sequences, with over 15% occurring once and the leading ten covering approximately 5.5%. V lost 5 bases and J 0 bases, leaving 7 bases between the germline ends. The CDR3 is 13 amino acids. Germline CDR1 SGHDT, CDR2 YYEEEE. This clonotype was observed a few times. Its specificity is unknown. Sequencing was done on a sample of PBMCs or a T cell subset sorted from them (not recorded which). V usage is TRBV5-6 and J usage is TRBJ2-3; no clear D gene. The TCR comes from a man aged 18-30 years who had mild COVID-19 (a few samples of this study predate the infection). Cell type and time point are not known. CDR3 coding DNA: TGTGCCAGCAGGTCATTGAGCACAGATACGCAGTATTTT. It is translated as CASRSLSTDTQYF.